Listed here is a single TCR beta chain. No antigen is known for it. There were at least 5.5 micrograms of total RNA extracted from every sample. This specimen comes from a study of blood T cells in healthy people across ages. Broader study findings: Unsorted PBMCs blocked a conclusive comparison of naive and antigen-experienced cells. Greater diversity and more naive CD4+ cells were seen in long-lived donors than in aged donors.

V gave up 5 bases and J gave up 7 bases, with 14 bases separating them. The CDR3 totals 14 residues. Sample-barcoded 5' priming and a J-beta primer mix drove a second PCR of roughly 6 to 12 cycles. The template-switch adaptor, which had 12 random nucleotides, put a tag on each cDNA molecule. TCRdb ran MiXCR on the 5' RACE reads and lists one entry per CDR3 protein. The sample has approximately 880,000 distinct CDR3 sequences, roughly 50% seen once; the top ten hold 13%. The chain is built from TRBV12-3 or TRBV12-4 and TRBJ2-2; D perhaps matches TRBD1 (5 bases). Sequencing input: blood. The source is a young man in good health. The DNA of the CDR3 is TGTGCCAGCAGTGGGGCTAGGGCCGGCGGGGAGCTGTTTTTT. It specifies CASSGARAGGELFF.